The 5 T cell receptor beta chains below come from one sample, sequenced in a study of graft-versus-host responses after intestinal transplantation. The data were produced by immunoSEQ multiplex PCR, yet TCRdb's version contains in-frame clones alone and is incomplete. The profile shows roughly 20,000 clones, 35% to 40% of them singletons. The input for sequencing was alloreactive CD4+ T cells from a mixed lymphocyte reaction culture, taken before intestinal transplant. Subset given: CFSE-low proliferating T cells sorted from roughly 6-day pre-transplant mixed lymphocyte reaction (GvH or HvG direction). The receptors derive from a human patient who received an intestinal transplant.

This chain uses TRBV15 with TRBJ2-7; D uncertain. This CDR3 has 14 amino acids. The germline V gene has CDR1 LNHNV and CDR2 YYDKDF (reference sequence). The V gene lost 2 bases and the J gene lost 2 bases, with 10 bases spanning the gap. The CDR3 DNA follows: TGTGCCACCAGCAGACTCGCGCAGCCCTACGAGCAGTACTTC. This codes for CATSRLAQPYEQYF.

This clone was observed a few times. The V and J genes are TRBV5-1 and TRBJ1-6; D might be TRBD1 (6 bases). CDR1 and CDR2 (germline): SGHRS, YFSETQ. The length of the CDR3 is 14 residues. Trimming shortened V by 4 bases and J by 10 bases, and 15 bases separated the two germline ends. CDR3 in amino acids: CASSPGHGRSPLHF. The CDR3 region has the DNA TGCGCCAGCAGCCCGGGACATGGGAGATCACCCCTCCACTTT.

The chain has TRBV7-9 and TRBJ2-7, with 11 bases identical to TRBD2. V shed 4 bases, J shed 8 bases, and the junction held 10 bases outside the gene matches. The CDR3 spans 15 residues. The germline V gene has CDR1 SEHNR and CDR2 FQNEAQ (reference sequence). CDR3 nucleotide sequence: TGTGCCAGCAGCTCCCCGGGACTAGCGGCTACCCAGCAGTACTTC. It codes for CASSSPGLAATQQYF.

V usage is TRBV2 and J usage is TRBJ1-6; D call uncertain. The V end lost 6 bases, the J end lost 8 bases, and 23 bases lay between the germline ends. The CDR3 consists of 17 residues. CDR1 and CDR2 (germline): SNHLY, FYNNEI. The CDR3 region has the DNA TGTGCCAGCAGCACTACGAGAACCATAGGGTCGGATTCACCCCTCCACTTT. Protein product: CASSTTRTIGSDSPLHF.

The rearrangement uses TRBV6-1 and TRBJ2-1; 8 bases line up with TRBD2. The CDR3 length is 14 residues. The V gene's germline CDR1 is MNHNS and CDR2 SASEGT. After removal of 7 bases from V and 10 bases from J, the junction contained 12 bases not matched to a gene. CDR3 protein: CASTSRTSLTEQFF. The CDR3 nucleotides read TGTGCCAGCACGTCCAGGACTAGCCTCACCGAGCAGTTCTTC.